Listed below are T cell receptor beta chains from one sample, sequenced in a study of T cell responses to AZD1222 COVID-19 vaccine. Using immunoSEQ multiplex PCR, the repertoire was profiled, and TCRdb retains in-frame clones only, with some absent. The data contain 200,000 to 250,000 clones, less than 95% of them singletons. The input for sequencing was peripheral blood, taken 28 days after the second dose of the MenACWY control vaccine. The source is an adult who received the MenACWY meningococcal vaccine as a control. Both conserved end residues are part of each CDR3. The D gene is left open where the match is weak. Size is omitted from some rows. Given values are once, few, many or a class for expanded clones.

size: NA
D: NA
J: TRBJ1-2
length: 14
V: TRBV25-1
CDR3: CASSWGEMDYGYTF
DNA: TGTGCCAGCAGTTGGGGGGAGATGGACTATGGCTACACCTTC

size: NA
D: NA
J: TRBJ1-2
length: 14
V: TRBV27
CDR3: CASSLSGVGYGYTF
DNA: TGTGCCAGCAGTTTATCTGGGGTTGGCTATGGCTACACCTTC

size: NA
D: TRBD2
J: TRBJ2-1
length: 21
V: TRBV6-2/TRBV6-3
CDR3: CASSYPAGVVGGISSYNEQFF
DNA: TGTGCCAGCAGTTACCCAGCGGGGGTCGTCGGCGGCATCAGCTCCTACAATGAGCAGTTCTTC

size: NA
D: NA
J: TRBJ1-6
length: 14
V: TRBV30
CDR3: CAWSKEQKDSPLHF
DNA: TGTGCCTGGAGTAAGGAACAAAAAGATTCACCCCTCCACTTT

size: once
D: NA
J: TRBJ2-3
length: 16
V: TRBV9
CDR3: CASSVGSTGVQDTQYF
DNA: TGTGCCAGCAGCGTAGGATCAACGGGAGTTCAAGATACGCAGTATTTT

size: NA
D: TRBD2
J: TRBJ2-7
length: 15
V: TRBV6-1
CDR3: CASSDFQRETSEQYF
DNA: TGTGCCAGCAGTGATTTCCAGCGGGAGACCAGCGAGCAGTACTTC

size: once
D: TRBD1
J: TRBJ2-3
length: 14
V: TRBV13
CDR3: CASSSGQGKDTQYF
DNA: TGTGCCAGCAGCTCGGGACAGGGGAAAGATACGCAGTATTTT

size: NA
D: NA
J: TRBJ1-4
length: 12
V: TRBV28
CDR3: CASRAAHEKLFF
DNA: TGTGCCAGCAGGGCAGCCCATGAAAAACTGTTTTTT

size: NA
D: TRBD2
J: TRBJ2-1
length: 14
V: TRBV6-5
CDR3: CASNNGGAGSEQFF
DNA: TGTGCCAGCAATAACGGGGGGGCGGGAAGTGAGCAGTTCTTC

size: NA
D: NA
J: TRBJ1-4
length: 13
V: TRBV6-5
CDR3: CASSLKANEKLFF
DNA: TGTGCCAGCAGCCTAAAGGCTAATGAAAAACTGTTTTTT

size: NA
D: TRBD2
J: TRBJ2-3
length: 14
V: TRBV5-1
CDR3: CASYIAGGPDTQYF
DNA: TGCGCCAGCTACATAGCGGGGGGGCCAGATACGCAGTATTTT

size: NA
D: TRBD2
J: TRBJ2-7
length: 17
V: TRBV5-6
CDR3: CASSLWTSGDSIREQYF
DNA: TGTGCCAGCAGCCTCTGGACTAGCGGGGACTCCATTCGGGAGCAGTACTTC

size: NA
D: NA
J: TRBJ2-1
length: 15
V: TRBV6-5
CDR3: CASSPTSPPYNEQFF
DNA: TGTGCCAGCAGTCCGACTAGTCCCCCCTACAATGAGCAGTTCTTC

size: NA
D: TRBD2
J: TRBJ2-1
length: 17
V: TRBV7-2
CDR3: CASSTPSGGAPGNEQFF
DNA: TGTGCCAGCAGCACCCCTAGCGGGGGGGCCCCCGGCAATGAGCAGTTCTTC

size: NA
D: NA
J: TRBJ1-2
length: 13
V: TRBV28
CDR3: CASSAGDSYGYTF
DNA: TGTGCCAGCAGTGCAGGGGATTCCTATGGCTACACCTTC

size: NA
D: NA
J: TRBJ1-4
length: 12
V: TRBV19
CDR3: CASTGGREKLFF
DNA: TGTGCCAGTACGGGGGGCAGGGAAAAACTGTTTTTT

size: NA
D: TRBD1
J: TRBJ2-4
length: 13
V: TRBV5-4
CDR3: CATNVQGENIQYF
DNA: TGTGCCACCAACGTACAGGGGGAAAACATTCAGTACTTC

size: NA
D: NA
J: TRBJ1-3
length: 16
V: TRBV19
CDR3: CASSILMDSSGNTIYF
DNA: TGTGCCAGTAGTATCCTCATGGACAGCTCTGGAAACACCATATATTTT

size: NA
D: NA
J: TRBJ1-3
length: 15
V: TRBV18
CDR3: CASSPRDDVGNTIYF
DNA: TGTGCCAGCTCACCACGGGACGATGTAGGAAACACCATATATTTT

size: NA
D: TRBD1
J: TRBJ1-5
length: 15
V: TRBV24-1
CDR3: CATAPGTGGSQPQHF
DNA: TGTGCCACCGCCCCGGGGACAGGGGGTAGTCAGCCCCAGCATTTT

size: NA
D: NA
J: TRBJ2-7
length: 13
V: TRBV6-1
CDR3: CASSEGTAYEQYF
DNA: TGTGCCAGCAGTGAAGGGACAGCCTACGAGCAGTACTTC

size: NA
D: NA
J: TRBJ2-7
length: 15
V: TRBV10-2
CDR3: CASSDPYRVGYEQYF
DNA: TGCGCCAGCAGTGATCCCTACAGGGTCGGCTACGAGCAGTACTTC

size: NA
D: TRBD2
J: TRBJ2-7
length: 15
V: TRBV2
CDR3: CASRDWTSGPYEQYF
DNA: TGTGCCAGCAGGGACTGGACTAGCGGGCCCTACGAGCAGTACTTC

size: few
D: TRBD1
J: TRBJ1-2
length: 12
V: TRBV19
CDR3: CASSRQGNGYTF
DNA: TGTGCCAGTAGTCGACAGGGAAATGGCTACACCTTC

size: NA
D: TRBD2
J: TRBJ2-7
length: 15
V: TRBV10-3
CDR3: CAISEVLAPSYEQYF
DNA: TGTGCCATCAGTGAGGTACTAGCGCCATCCTACGAGCAGTACTTC

size: NA
D: NA
J: TRBJ2-7
length: 16
V: TRBV18
CDR3: CASSSGQGNPGYEQYF
DNA: TGTGCCAGCTCCTCGGGGCAGGGTAACCCGGGCTACGAGCAGTACTTC

size: NA
D: NA
J: TRBJ1-2
length: 13
V: TRBV4-1
CDR3: CASSQDKDYGYTF
DNA: TGCGCCAGCAGCCAAGATAAGGACTATGGCTACACCTTC

size: NA
D: TRBD1
J: TRBJ1-5
length: 18
V: TRBV2
CDR3: CASSRSGGFGLSNQPQHF
DNA: TGTGCCAGCAGTCGCTCAGGGGGCTTTGGTTTGAGCAATCAGCCCCAGCATTTT

size: NA
D: NA
J: TRBJ2-7
length: 13
V: TRBV7-9
CDR3: CASVRDGYYEQYF
DNA: TGTGCCAGCGTAAGGGACGGCTACTACGAGCAGTACTTC

size: NA
D: TRBD1
J: TRBJ1-4
length: 16
V: TRBV25-1
CDR3: CASSDRTGPTNEKLFF
DNA: TGTGCCAGCAGTGACCGGACAGGGCCAACTAATGAAAAACTGTTTTTT

size: NA
D: TRBD1
J: TRBJ1-5
length: 15
V: TRBV28
CDR3: CASSHRQGSNQPQHF
DNA: TGTGCCAGCAGTCACCGACAGGGTAGCAATCAGCCCCAGCATTTT

size: NA
D: TRBD1
J: TRBJ1-2
length: 15
V: TRBV4-2
CDR3: CASSRKGASHYGYTF
DNA: TGTGCCAGCAGCCGAAAGGGGGCTTCACACTATGGCTACACCTTC

size: NA
D: NA
J: TRBJ2-7
length: 14
V: TRBV11-2
CDR3: CASRGTQSSYEQYF
DNA: TGTGCCAGCAGGGGTACCCAAAGCTCCTACGAGCAGTACTTC

size: NA
D: TRBD1
J: TRBJ2-2
length: 16
V: TRBV7-3
CDR3: CASRPSGTAGTGELFF
DNA: TGTGCCAGCAGGCCATCCGGGACAGCTGGAACCGGGGAGCTGTTTTTT

size: NA
D: NA
J: TRBJ1-1
length: 14
V: TRBV15
CDR3: CATSRGGRATEAFF
DNA: TGTGCCACCAGCAGAGGGGGCAGGGCCACTGAAGCTTTCTTT

size: NA
D: NA
J: TRBJ2-7
length: 13
V: TRBV7-9
CDR3: CASSKQADYEQYF
DNA: TGTGCCAGCAGCAAACAGGCGGACTACGAGCAGTACTTC

size: NA
D: NA
J: TRBJ1-5
length: 16
V: TRBV5-1
CDR3: CASSLEGNSRNQPQHF
DNA: TGCGCCAGCAGCTTGGAAGGGAACAGCCGAAATCAGCCCCAGCATTTT

size: NA
D: TRBD2
J: TRBJ2-2
length: 14
V: TRBV4-3
CDR3: CASSQGSGAGELFF
DNA: TGCGCCAGCAGCCAAGGAAGCGGGGCCGGGGAGCTGTTTTTT

size: NA
D: TRBD1
J: TRBJ2-7
length: 13
V: TRBV6-6
CDR3: CASRRDRDYEQYF
DNA: TGTGCCAGCAGACGGGACAGGGACTACGAGCAGTACTTC

size: NA
D: TRBD1
J: TRBJ1-5
length: 15
V: TRBV6-5
CDR3: CASRPVDRVNQPQHF
DNA: TGTGCCAGCAGACCCGTCGACAGGGTCAATCAGCCCCAGCATTTT

size: NA
D: NA
J: TRBJ1-2
length: 14
V: TRBV9
CDR3: CASSVVSGDSGYTF
DNA: TGTGCCAGCAGCGTAGTTTCAGGAGATTCGGGCTACACCTTC

size: NA
D: NA
J: TRBJ1-1
length: 13
V: TRBV7-3
CDR3: CASSLSGFTEAFF
DNA: TGTGCCAGCAGCTTAAGCGGTTTCACTGAAGCTTTCTTT

size: NA
D: TRBD1
J: TRBJ1-5
length: 17
V: TRBV30
CDR3: CAWSHTGAGSSNQPQHF
DNA: TGTGCCTGGAGTCACACAGGGGCAGGGAGTAGCAATCAGCCCCAGCATTTT

size: NA
D: NA
J: TRBJ1-2
length: 12
V: TRBV12-3/TRBV12-4
CDR3: CASSSYRDGYTF
DNA: TGTGCCAGCAGTTCCTACAGGGACGGCTACACCTTC

size: once
D: TRBD1
J: TRBJ2-1
length: 15
V: TRBV11-3
CDR3: CASSFGTGDYNEQFF
DNA: TGTGCCAGCAGCTTTGGGACAGGCGATTACAATGAGCAGTTCTTC

size: NA
D: TRBD2
J: TRBJ2-3
length: 13
V: TRBV5-1
CDR3: CATKRGEVDTQYF
DNA: TGCGCCACGAAGCGGGGGGAAGTGGATACGCAGTATTTT

size: NA
D: TRBD1
J: TRBJ1-2
length: 17
V: TRBV6-1
CDR3: CASSGTGWISGNYGYTF
DNA: TGTGCCAGCAGTGGGACAGGGTGGATTTCGGGGAACTATGGCTACACCTTC

size: NA
D: NA
J: TRBJ1-4
length: 15
V: TRBV9
CDR3: CASSVGPGPNEKLFF
DNA: TGTGCCAGCAGCGTAGGCCCAGGCCCTAATGAAAAACTGTTTTTT

size: NA
D: NA
J: TRBJ2-2
length: 18
V: TRBV7-2
CDR3: CASSLYIIRGAGTGELFF
DNA: TGTGCCAGCAGCTTATATATAATCAGGGGGGCGGGCACCGGGGAGCTGTTTTTT

size: few
D: NA
J: TRBJ2-7
length: 14
V: TRBV7-8
CDR3: CASSPGRFRYEQYF
DNA: TGTGCCAGCAGCCCAGGACGGTTCCGCTACGAGCAGTACTTC